This T cell receptor (beta chain) is drawn from a study of blood T cell repertoires in COVID-19. Study in general: There were acute and convalescent COVID-19 samples, and they came from the United States, Italy and Spain. PBMCs, B-cell-depleted T cells, or T cells provided the cDNA or gDNA that made up the material.

CDR1 is SNHLY and CDR2 is FYNNEI in the germline V gene. The CDR3 is 15 residues long. Between the trimmed V and J ends, which lost 3 bases and 1 base, there was a span of 11 bases. How the authors handled the data: Estimates of nucleated cell counts were drawn from the amplification of reference gene primers. TCRdb keeps only in-frame clones here, not all; method: immunoSEQ multiplex PCR. V, J and clone size reflect that table, while D and trimming were determined from the DNA. In the table there are around 120,000 clones, roughly three quarters of which are singletons. This sequence joins TRBV2 and TRBJ2-3, with a possible D match to TRBD2 (6 bases). The TCR originated in a woman at least 80 years old with acute or convalescent COVID-19. The sample consisted of peripheral blood. The CDR3 spells CASSEGGGGTDTQYF. The CDR3 DNA sequence: TGTGCCAGCAGTGAGGGGGGTGGTGGCACAGATACGCAGTATTTT.